The 27 T cell receptor beta chains below all came from one sample that was sequenced in a study of CD8 T cells in ankylosing spondylitis. TCRdb reprocessed the 5' RACE reads via MiXCR and lists one record per CDR3 protein. The sample includes 250,000 to 300,000 distinct CDR3 sequences, about 20% of them seen just once. The sequenced sample was blood, either unsorted or a sorted T cell fraction (not recorded which). All receptors come from a male donor with ankylosing spondylitis or in good health (not recorded which).

V gene TRBV6-1 combines with J gene TRBJ2-1, with 13 bases fitting TRBD2. CDR1 is MNHNS and CDR2 is SASEGT in the germline V gene. The CDR3 length is 16 residues. The V gene end was trimmed by 6 bases and the J gene end by 5 bases; junction bases not matched to a gene: 7. CDR3 protein: CASRGPGLAGNNEQFF. The CDR3 bases are TGTGCCAGCAGGGGGCCGGGACTAGCGGGAAACAATGAGCAGTTCTTC.

This clonotype was counted a few times. J is TRBJ2-5 and V is TRBV20-1, with 8 nucleotides matching TRBD1. This CDR3 is built from 13 residues. Germline V gives CDR1 DFQATT, CDR2 SNEGSKA (reference sequence). V was pared by 5 bases and J by 5 bases, with 7 bases of the junction left unmatched. The CDR3 nucleotides are TGCAGTGCTCTCCGGACAGGGACGGAGACCCAGTACTTC. Encoded protein: CSALRTGTETQYF.

A word on this clonotype: Possible read error: a much larger clone is one base away. V is TRBV7-6 and J is TRBJ2-3; 7 positions match TRBD1. The CDR3 extends over 13 amino acids. Trimming removed 4 bases from V and 6 bases from J; junction bases left unmatched: 4. Germline CDR1 and CDR2: SGHVS and FNYEAQ. For the CDR3, the DNA is TGTGCCAGCAGCTCCCAACAGGGGGATACGCAGTATTTT. Amino acid sequence: CASSSQQGDTQYF.

The CDR3 sequence is CSARNDGARGGGNQPQHF. The CDR3 DNA follows: TGCAGTGCCAGAAATGATGGGGCTAGGGGCGGCGGTAATCAGCCCCAGCATTTT. The rearrangement uses TRBV20-1 and TRBJ1-5, with D maybe TRBD1 (5 bases). V gave up 6 bases and J gave up 4 bases, with 28 bases separating them. The CDR3 has 18 residues. Germline CDR1 and CDR2: DFQATT and SNEGSKA (reference sequence).

In DNA, the CDR3 is TGTGCCATCAGTGAGGTGGGCGACGGGGAGCTGTTTTTT. Residues: CAISEVGDGELFF. The chain combines TRBV10-3 with TRBJ2-2, with D hard to call. Germline CDR1 ENHRY, CDR2 SYGVKD. Trimming took off 2 bases at V and 7 bases at J, with 8 bases between the two ends. The CDR3 has 13 residues.

The V gene is TRBV10-3, the J gene TRBJ2-1; 10 bases are a match to TRBD2. The CDR3 is 18 residues long. In germline, CDR1 is ENHRY, CDR2 SYGVKD. V lost 2 bases, J lost 5 bases, and 12 bases stayed unmatched. The CDR3 loop is CAISERLAGEPIDNEQFF. The DNA for the CDR3 is TGTGCCATCAGTGAGAGGCTAGCGGGAGAGCCGATAGACAATGAGCAGTTCTTC.

V gene TRBV6-1 combines with J gene TRBJ2-2; 14 bases match TRBD2. V lost 7 bases and J lost 4; bases outside the gene matches: 8. Germline V gene data show CDR1 as MNHNS and CDR2 as SASEGT. The CDR3 contains 17 residues. CDR3 sequence: CASIPGTSGGSTGELFF. For the CDR3, the DNA is TGTGCCAGCATCCCTGGGACTAGCGGGGGCAGCACCGGGGAGCTGTTTTTT.

V usage is TRBV3-1 and J usage is TRBJ2-3; D possibly uses TRBD1 or TRBD2 (6 bases each). CDR1 and CDR2 from the germline V gene are LGHDT and YNNKEL (reference sequence). V gave up 3 bases and J gave up 0 bases, with 10 bases separating them. The CDR3 consists of 15 residues. The CDR3 loop reads CASSHGGLSTDTQYF. The CDR3 DNA reads TGTGCCAGCAGCCATGGGGGGCTGAGCACAGATACGCAGTATTTT.

There are a few counts of this clonotype. This chain links TRBV3-1 with TRBJ1-5; 10 nucleotides align to TRBD1. Trimming cost V 3 bases and J 2 bases; bases outside gene matches: 7. This CDR3 region has 17 residues. Germline V lookup: CDR1 LGHDT, CDR2 YNNKEL (reference sequence). CDR3 DNA: TGTGCCAGCAGCCAGACGGGACAGGGGATCGGCAATCAGCCCCAGCATTTT. Translated: CASSQTGQGIGNQPQHF.

The chain is built from TRBV12-3 or TRBV12-4 and TRBJ2-3; D tentatively fits TRBD1 or TRBD2 (6 bases each). The CDR3 is 15 amino acids. The V and J ends lost 2 bases and 8 bases respectively, with 17 bases between them. The CDR3 nucleotides are TGTGCCAGCAGTTTAAATACGGGGGCCGGTGGTACGCAGTATTTT. Translation: CASSLNTGAGGTQYF.

This clonotype showed up just a few times. V and J are TRBV7-3 and TRBJ2-3; the D gene is possibly TRBD2 (6 bases). Germline-derived CDR1 and CDR2 are SGHTA and FQGTGA. The CDR3 length is 15 residues. V lost 3 bases and J 2 bases, leaving 12 bases between the germline ends. The CDR3 reads CASSFGGGTTDTQYF. The DNA for the CDR3 is TGTGCCAGCAGCTTTGGGGGAGGAACCACAGATACGCAGTATTTT.

This chain links TRBV29-1 with TRBJ2-3; possible D gene TRBD1, 6 bases. This CDR3 comprises 13 residues. The germline V gene has CDR1 SQVTM and CDR2 ANQGSEA. V was pared by 5 bases and J by 4 bases, with 13 bases between. CDR3 bases: TGCAGCGTTTCTACAGGGCGCTCAGATACGCAGTATTTT. Encoded protein: CSVSTGRSDTQYF.

In its sample, this clonotype was seen many times. The chain is built from TRBV20-1 and TRBJ2-1, with D perhaps matching TRBD2 (6 bases). Trimming cost V 3 bases and J 6 bases, with 15 bases left between them. This CDR3 comprises 14 residues. The germline V gene encodes CDR1 DFQATT and CDR2 SNEGSKA (reference sequence). This CDR3 is CSARDLASGNEQFF. CDR3 nucleotides: TGCAGTGCTAGGGACCTAGCGTCCGGCAATGAGCAGTTCTTC.

The table lists this clonotype with a few counts. The chain combines TRBV7-8 with TRBJ2-2; 7 bases agree with TRBD2. The length of the CDR3 is 17 residues. V lost 6 bases, J lost 1 base, and 11 bases stayed unmatched. CDR1 SGHVS and CDR2 FQNEAQ come from the germline V gene. The DNA of the CDR3 is TGTGCCAGCAGAACGGGCAGCGGGATTCGGAACACCGGGGAGCTGTTTTTT. This gives the protein CASRTGSGIRNTGELFF.

The chain links TRBV6-1 to TRBJ1-2; 9 nucleotides line up with TRBD1. With 6 bases clipped from V and 7 bases from J, the junction kept 9 bases outside the gene matches. From germline, CDR1 is MNHNS and CDR2 SASEGT. This CDR3 spans 14 amino acids. The CDR3 region is CASSTGGRIGGYTF. Here the CDR3 DNA reads TGTGCCAGCAGCACAGGGGGCAGAATAGGTGGCTACACCTTC.

This chain uses TRBV12-3 or TRBV12-4 with TRBJ2-2; maybe TRBD1 (5 bases). V was trimmed by 5 bases and J by 6 bases, leaving 10 bases between them. The length of the CDR3 is 13 residues. The CDR3 sequence: CASSPLRAGELFF. DNA of the CDR3: TGTGCCAGCAGTCCTCTCAGGGCCGGGGAGCTGTTTTTT.

This clonotype was detected a few times. The chain recombines TRBV24-1 with TRBJ2-1; 14 nucleotides align to TRBD2. The CDR3 consists of 17 residues. The V gene's germline CDR1 is KGHDR and CDR2 SFDVKD. With V trimmed by 2 bases and J by 7 bases, 6 bases remained unmatched. The CDR3 DNA follows: TGTGCCACCAGTGATTCGGGACTAGCGGGAGTATTTAATGAGCAGTTCTTC. It codes for CATSDSGLAGVFNEQFF.

This clonotype was seen only a few times. The chain is built from TRBV7-9 and TRBJ2-3; TRBD2 aligns across 9 bases. Germline loops: CDR1 SEHNR, CDR2 FQNEAQ (reference sequence). Trimming removed 7 bases from V and 1 base from J; junction bases left unmatched: 9. This CDR3 has 16 residues. In nucleotides, the CDR3 is TGTGCCAGCACCACCGGCGGGAGGGCCGGCACAGATACGCAGTATTTT. Translation: CASTTGGRAGTDTQYF.

About this clonotype itself: At one end the junction does not follow the germline gene, possibly because of a read error. The chain is built from TRBV10-3 and TRBJ1-5; no firm D call. Per germline, CDR1 ENHRY and CDR2 SYGVKD. The CDR3 has 14 residues. CDR3 nucleotide sequence: TGTGTCATCAGTAGGGAAATTAGCAATCAGCCCCAGCATTTT. Protein product: CVISREISNQPQHF.

The chain combines TRBV27 with TRBJ2-3, with D uncertain. Germline CDR1 MNHEY, CDR2 SMNVEV (reference sequence). The V end was cut by 0 bases, the J end by 2 bases, with 3 bases between. The CDR3 contains 13 residues. This CDR3 reads CASSLSFTDTQYF. CDR3 coding DNA: TGTGCCAGCAGTTTATCTTTCACAGATACGCAGTATTTT.

This clonotype came up a few times. The chain carries TRBV10-3 and TRBJ2-5; 11 positions agree with TRBD1. Germline V lookup: CDR1 ENHRY, CDR2 SYGVKD. After removal of 6 bases from V and 5 bases from J, the junction contained 5 bases not matched to a gene. The CDR3 has 14 amino acids. As DNA, the CDR3 is TGTGCCATCAGACCCGGGACAGGGGGGGAGACCCAGTACTTC. Amino acids: CAIRPGTGGETQYF.

This clonotype was recorded at least ten times. The chain combines TRBV28 with TRBJ1-5; TRBD1 aligns across 8 bases. The CDR3 sequence is 15 residues long. Germline trimming cut 3 bases from V and 2 bases from J; bases unmatched to any gene: 3. Germline V CDR1 and CDR2: MDHEN, SYDVKM. As DNA, the CDR3 is TGTGCCAGCAGTTTGACAGGGGTAGGCAATCAGCCCCAGCATTTT. As protein: CASSLTGVGNQPQHF.

The CDR3 protein is CASSPSGTQANTIYF. The CDR3 coding sequence is TGTGCCAGCAGCCCCTCGGGGACCCAGGCAAACACCATATATTTT. The rearrangement joins TRBV5-5 to TRBJ1-3, with D possibly being TRBD1 (5 bases). The CDR3 length is 15 residues. V shed 4 bases and J shed 6 bases, with 17 bases lying between them. Germline values: CDR1 SGHKS, CDR2 YYEKEE (reference sequence).

This clonotype turned up a few times. The genes are TRBV6-1 and TRBJ2-1; D gene uncertain. Trimming took off 7 bases at V and 9 bases at J, with 10 bases between the two ends. The V gene's germline CDR1 is MNHNS and CDR2 SASEGT. This CDR3 is built from 11 residues. The DNA for the CDR3 is TGTGCCAGCACCATCTGGGGTGAGCAGTTCTTC. This gives the protein CASTIWGEQFF.

This chain connects TRBV18 to TRBJ1-1, with 8 bases that match TRBD1. V trimming: 2 bases; J trimming: 4 bases; junction bases outside the gene matches: 9. The CDR3 runs to 16 residues. The germline gives CDR1 KGHSH, CDR2 LQKENI. In DNA, the CDR3 is TGTGCCAGCTCACCAGGACAGGGAGGGGGGAGCACTGAAGCTTTCTTT. Translated, it gives CASSPGQGGGSTEAFF.

The J gene is TRBJ2-1, the V gene TRBV7-3; either TRBD1 or TRBD2 may fit D (5 bases each). The CDR3 covers 15 residues. Germline CDR1 reads SGHTA; CDR2 reads FQGTGA. V was pared by 1 base and J by 6 bases, with 13 bases between. The CDR3 DNA sequence: TGTGCCAGCAGCTTAAAACTAGGGGTGGCCAATGAGCAGTTCTTC. The encoded protein is CASSLKLGVANEQFF.

This clonotype was observed many times. The rearrangement links TRBV12-3 or TRBV12-4 to TRBJ1-2; a possible D gene is TRBD1 (6 bases). The V and J ends lost 5 bases and 5 bases respectively, with 15 bases between them. The CDR3 is made up of 14 amino acids. The CDR3 here is CASSPFEGGYGYTF. The CDR3 DNA is TGTGCCAGCAGTCCTTTCGAGGGGGGTTATGGCTACACCTTC.